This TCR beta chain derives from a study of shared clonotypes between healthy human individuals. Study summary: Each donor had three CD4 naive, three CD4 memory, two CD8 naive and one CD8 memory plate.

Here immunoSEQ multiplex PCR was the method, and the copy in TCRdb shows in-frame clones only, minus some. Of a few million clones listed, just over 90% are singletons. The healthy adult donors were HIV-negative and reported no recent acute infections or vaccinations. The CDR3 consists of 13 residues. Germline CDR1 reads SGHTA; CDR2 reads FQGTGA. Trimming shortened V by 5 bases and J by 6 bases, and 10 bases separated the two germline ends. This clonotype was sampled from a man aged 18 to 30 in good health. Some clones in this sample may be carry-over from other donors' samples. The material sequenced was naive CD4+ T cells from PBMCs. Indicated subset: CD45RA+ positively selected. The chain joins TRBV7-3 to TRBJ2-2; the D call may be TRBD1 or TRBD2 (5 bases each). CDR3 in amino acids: CASSIRGAGELFF. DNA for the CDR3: TGTGCCAGCAGCATTCGAGGGGCCGGGGAGCTGTTTTTT. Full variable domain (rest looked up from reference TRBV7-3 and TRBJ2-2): GAGVSQTPSNKVTEKGKYVELRCDPISGHTALYWYRQSLGQGPEFLIYFQGTGAADDSGLPNDRFFAVRPEGSVSTLKIQRTERGDSAVYLCASSIRGAGELFFGEGSRLTVL.